Included here is one T cell receptor beta chain sequence, with context. This sample is part of a study of blood T cell repertoires in COVID-19. Study at large: Samples taken during acute and convalescent COVID-19 were collected in the United States, Italy and Spain. T cells, B-cell-depleted T cells, or PBMCs supplied cDNA or gDNA.

Authors' analysis steps: Estimates of nucleated cell counts were drawn from the amplification of reference gene primers. TCRdb's table, derived via immunoSEQ multiplex PCR, lists solely in-frame clones and lacks some. Clonal size and the V and J genes are those of that table, whereas D and trimming came from the DNA. This table holds around 170,000 clones, about 88% found once. Germline CDR1 is KGHDR and CDR2 is SFDVKD. V trimming: 5 bases; J trimming: 9 bases; junction bases outside the gene matches: 5. The CDR3 totals 13 residues. The source is a man in his 60s with acute or convalescent COVID-19. This chain joins TRBV24-1 and TRBJ2-1, with 8 nucleotides matching TRBD1. The specimen sequenced was peripheral blood. The CDR3 here is CATSALTGGEQFF. In nucleotides, the CDR3 is TGTGCCACCAGTGCTCTTACAGGGGGTGAGCAGTTCTTC.